Listed here are 15 T cell receptor beta chains from one sample, sequenced in a study of CD8+ T cells in alopecia areata. The treatment denotes: oral pan-JAK inhibitor, 5-10 mg twice daily. cDNA prepared by RNA extraction and subsequent reverse transcription served as the template for sequencing. TCRdb keeps only in-frame clones here, not all; method: immunoSEQ multiplex PCR. The sample yields 200,000 to 250,000 clones, about two fifths seen once. The sample consisted of CD4+ T cells sorted from blood, taken between weeks 30 and 35, from a patient treated with tofacitinib. Receptor source: a human donor with alopecia areata.

This clone was observed a few times. The V call is TRBV2, the J call TRBJ1-4; D is unresolved. The CDR3 sequence is 15 residues long. Between the trimmed V and J ends, which lost 3 bases and 2 bases, there was a span of 10 bases. The germline CDR1 and CDR2 sequences are SNHLY and FYNNEI. The CDR3: CASSESGLTNEKLFF. The CDR3 DNA reads TGTGCCAGCAGTGAGTCGGGGTTGACTAATGAAAAACTGTTTTTT.

Turning to this clone: One end of the junction varies from germline; a read error may be responsible. The rearrangement uses TRBV29-1 and TRBJ1-1; TRBD1 agrees at 7 bases. This CDR3 spans 13 amino acids. CDR1 and CDR2 from the germline V gene are SQVTM and ANQGSEA. CDR3 coding DNA: TGCAGCGTTGGTACAGGGGTCAACAGTGAAGCTTTCTTT. Translating it yields CSVGTGVNSEAFF.

This clone was seen a handful of times. This rearrangement joins TRBV7-9 to TRBJ1-5, with 7 nucleotides matching TRBD1. Germline V lookup: CDR1 SEHNR, CDR2 FQNEAQ (reference sequence). Trimming cost V 3 bases and J 3 bases; bases outside gene matches: 8. The CDR3 has 16 residues. The CDR3 DNA follows: TGTGCCAGCAGCTTGGGGGACAGTTTATCCAATCAGCCCCAGCATTTT. Its protein product is CASSLGDSLSNQPQHF.

In this sample, this clone turned up a few times. The gene calls are TRBV5-6 and TRBJ1-2; unclear D gene. Germline CDR1 reads SGHDT; CDR2 reads YYEEEE. Trimming removed 0 bases at V and 10 bases at J, with 7 bases between. The CDR3 spans 11 residues. CDR3 DNA: TGTGCCAGCAGCTTGGAAGTCTCCTACACCTTC. It codes for CASSLEVSYTF. Variable domain in full (rest from reference TRBV5-6 and TRBJ1-2): DAGVTQSPTHLIKTRGQQVTLRCSPKSGHDTVSWYQQALGQGPQFIFQYYEEEERQRGNFPDRFSGHQFPNYSSELNVNALLLGDSALYLCASSLEVSYTFGSGTRLTVV.

The chain is built from TRBV5-1 and TRBJ2-6; D tentatively reads TRBD1 or TRBD2 (6 bases each). The germline V gene encodes CDR1 SGHRS and CDR2 YFSETQ. Trimming removed 0 bases from V and 4 bases from J, with 11 bases in between. The CDR3 loop spans 16 amino acids. The CDR3 here is CASSLEGGAGANVLTF. Here the CDR3 DNA reads TGCGCCAGCAGCTTGGAGGGGGGCGCCGGGGCCAACGTCCTGACTTTC.

The DNA for the CDR3 is TGTGCCAGTAGTAAACTAACCACTGAAGCTTTCTTT. As protein: CASSKLTTEAFF. The V and J genes are TRBV19 and TRBJ1-1; no firm D call. Germline CDR1 reads LNHDA; CDR2 reads SQIVND (reference sequence). Trimming stripped 4 bases from V and 4 bases from J, with 7 bases between. CDR3 size: 12 residues. Filled out from reference TRBV19 and TRBJ1-1, the complete variable domain reads DGGITQSPKYLFRKEGQNVTLSCEQNLNHDAMYWYRQDPGQGLRLIYYSQIVNDFQKGDIAEGYSVSREKKESFPLTVTSAQKNPTAFYLCASSKLTTEAFFGQGTRLTVV.

This chain connects TRBV9 to TRBJ2-7, with D perhaps matching TRBD1 or TRBD2 (5 bases each). CDR3 length equals 14 residues. Germline V gene data show CDR1 as SGDLS and CDR2 as YYNGEE. Trimming took off 0 bases at V and 7 bases at J, with 14 bases between the two ends. The CDR3 DNA is TGTGCCAGCAGCGTAGAGGGGACCTCGGGTGAGCAGTACTTC. Amino acid sequence: CASSVEGTSGEQYF. The full variable domain, completed using reference TRBV9 and TRBJ2-7, is DSGVTQTPKHLITATGQRVTLRCSPRSGDLSVYWYQQSLDQGLQFLIQYYNGEERAKGNILERFSAQQFPDLHSELNLSSLELGDSALYFCASSVEGTSGEQYFGPGTRLTVT.

The chain uses TRBV29-1 and TRBJ2-3, with D perhaps being TRBD1 or TRBD2 (5 bases each). V lost 6 bases and J 2 bases, leaving 15 bases between the germline ends. Germline V CDR1 and CDR2: SQVTM, ANQGSEA. This CDR3 comprises 14 residues. In nucleotides, the CDR3 is TGCAGCGTCGCACCCAGGGAGCTCACAGATACGCAGTATTTT. The encoded protein is CSVAPRELTDTQYF.

The chain carries TRBV6-6 and TRBJ1-5, with D perhaps TRBD1 (6 bases). The V gene lost 4 bases and the J gene lost 1 base, with 14 bases spanning the gap. The CDR3 is made up of 16 amino acids. Germline V gene data show CDR1 as MNHNY and CDR2 as SVGAGI (reference sequence). The CDR3: CASSSGGGGSNQPQHF. CDR3 nucleotides: TGTGCCAGCAGTTCCGGGGGAGGGGGAAGCAATCAGCCCCAGCATTTT.

The V call is TRBV2, the J call TRBJ1-2, with 7 positions matching TRBD1. Trimming at V came to 8 bases and at J to 2 bases, leaving 11 bases not matched to a gene. The germline V gene encodes CDR1 SNHLY and CDR2 FYNNEI. The CDR3 extends over 15 amino acids. CDR3 region: CASSSTGFNNYGYTF. The CDR3 bases are TGTGCCAGCTCTTCGACAGGGTTTAACAACTATGGCTACACCTTC.

The V and J genes are TRBV4-1 and TRBJ1-5, with 8 positions matching TRBD1. CDR1 is MGHRA, CDR2 YSYEKL, per germline. The CDR3 loop spans 15 amino acids. With 4 bases clipped from V and 1 base from J, the junction kept 3 bases outside the gene matches. The CDR3 loop is CASSLTGASNQPQHF. The CDR3 DNA reads TGCGCCAGCAGCCTGACAGGGGCCAGCAATCAGCCCCAGCATTTT.

The chain links TRBV19 to TRBJ2-3; D unresolved. V lost 4 bases, J lost 2 bases, and 25 bases lay in between. Germline-derived CDR1 and CDR2 are LNHDA and SQIVND (reference sequence). This CDR3 has 19 residues. In nucleotides, the CDR3 is TGTGCCAGTAGTACACTACCCGTTTCTAGTCACCGGTTCACAGATACGCAGTATTTT. Its protein product is CASSTLPVSSHRFTDTQYF. Supplemented by reference TRBV19 and TRBJ2-3, the full variable domain reads DGGITQSPKYLFRKEGQNVTLSCEQNLNHDAMYWYRQDPGQGLRLIYYSQIVNDFQKGDIAEGYSVSREKKESFPLTVTSAQKNPTAFYLCASSTLPVSSHRFTDTQYFGPGTRLTVL.

In regard to this clone: A read error may account for a junction end that differs from germline. The chain couples TRBV6-6 to TRBJ2-7; 10 nucleotides agree with TRBD1. The CDR3 is 13 residues long. Looked up from germline, CDR1 is MNHNY and CDR2 is SVGAGI (reference sequence). CDR3 protein: CASSYSRDRGRYF. The CDR3 DNA follows: TGTGCCAGCAGTTATTCCCGGGACAGGGGAAGGTATTTC.

The chain has TRBV30 and TRBJ2-5, with 8 bases matching TRBD1. Trimming removed 5 bases from V and 4 bases from J; junction bases left unmatched: 0. Germline values: CDR1 GTSNPN, CDR2 SVGIG (reference sequence). The CDR3 covers 11 residues. As DNA, the CDR3 is TGTGCCTGGGGGACAGGAGAGACCCAGTACTTC. Amino acid sequence: CAWGTGETQYF.

This clone appeared a few times. CDR3 sequence: CSVGWAYEQYF. CDR3 coding DNA: TGCAGCGTTGGATGGGCCTACGAGCAGTACTTC. This rearrangement joins TRBV29-1 to TRBJ2-7; D remains ambiguous. This CDR3 is 11 amino acids long. Germline V gives CDR1 SQVTM, CDR2 ANQGSEA. Trimming cost V 4 bases and J 2 bases, with 6 bases left between them.